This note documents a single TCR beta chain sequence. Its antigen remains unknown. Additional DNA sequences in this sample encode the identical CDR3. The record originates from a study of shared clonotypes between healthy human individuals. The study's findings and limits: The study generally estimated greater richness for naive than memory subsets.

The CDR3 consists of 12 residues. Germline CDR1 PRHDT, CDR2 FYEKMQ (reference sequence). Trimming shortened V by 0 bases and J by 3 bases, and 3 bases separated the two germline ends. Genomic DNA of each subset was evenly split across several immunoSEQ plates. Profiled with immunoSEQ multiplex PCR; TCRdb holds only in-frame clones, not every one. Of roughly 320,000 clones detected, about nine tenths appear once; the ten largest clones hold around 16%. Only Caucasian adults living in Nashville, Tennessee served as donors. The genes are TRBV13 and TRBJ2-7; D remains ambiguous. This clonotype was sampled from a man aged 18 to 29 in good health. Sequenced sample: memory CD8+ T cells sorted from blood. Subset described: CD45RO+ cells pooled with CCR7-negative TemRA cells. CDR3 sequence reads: CASSLGGYEQYF. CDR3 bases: TGTGCCAGCAGCTTAGGCGGCTACGAGCAGTACTTC.